The 9 T cell receptor beta chains below were found in one sample sequenced in a study of blood T cell repertoires in COVID-19. Only in-frame clones appear in the TCRdb table, and some are missing; sequencing was by immunoSEQ multiplex PCR. The sample lists some 70,000 clones, about 90% seen once, with under 8.5% in the top ten. What was sequenced was peripheral blood. The receptor set was obtained from a human donor in a cohort sampled during active COVID-19.

This clone was detected once. The chain is built from TRBV19 and TRBJ1-1; D is possibly TRBD1 (5 bases). Trimming stripped 7 bases from V and 6 bases from J, with 9 bases between. CDR1 LNHDA and CDR2 SQIVND come from the germline V gene (reference sequence). The CDR3 is made up of 11 amino acids. This CDR3 reads CASKGAAEAFF. The CDR3 DNA reads TGTGCCAGTAAAGGGGCCGCTGAAGCTTTCTTT.

The chain recombines TRBV4-2 with TRBJ2-7; the match to TRBD2 covers 7 bases. This CDR3 has 15 residues. Germline assignment: CDR1 LGHNA and CDR2 YNFKEQ. V dropped 4 bases and J dropped 2; count of bases not matched to a gene: 8. The DNA for the CDR3 is TGTGCCAGCAGCCGGGAGGGCACGGGGACCTACGAGCAGTACTTC. Translating it yields CASSREGTGTYEQYF.

V usage is TRBV28 and J usage is TRBJ1-1, with TRBD1 as a possible D gene (5 bases). The CDR3 spans 17 residues. The germline V gene has CDR1 MDHEN and CDR2 SYDVKM. Trimming shortened V by 5 bases and J by 0 bases, and 19 bases separated the two germline ends. CDR3 in amino acids: CASSAPLGGAMNTEAFF. As DNA, the CDR3 is TGTGCCAGCAGTGCCCCTCTGGGAGGGGCGATGAACACTGAAGCTTTCTTT.

The chain recombines TRBV7-3 with TRBJ2-1; 8 bases agree with TRBD2. The CDR3 covers 14 residues. Germline-derived CDR1 and CDR2 are SGHTA and FQGTGA. V shed 5 bases, J shed 8 bases, and the junction held 8 bases outside the gene matches. CDR3 coding DNA: TGTGCCAGCAGCCCGGCGGGGACTAGTTATGAGCAGTTCTTC. Its translation is CASSPAGTSYEQFF.

V usage is TRBV6-6 and J usage is TRBJ1-1; possibly TRBD1 for D (5 bases). This CDR3 contains 15 residues. CDR1 and CDR2 (germline): MNHNY, SVGAGI (reference sequence). The V gene lost 2 bases and the J gene lost 0 bases, with 10 bases spanning the gap. The CDR3 DNA follows: TGTGCCAGCAGTTACCAGCAGGGCCTGAACACTGAAGCTTTCTTT. Protein sequence: CASSYQQGLNTEAFF.

V is TRBV24-1 and J is TRBJ2-3; 9 nucleotides agree with TRBD1. Germline assignment: CDR1 KGHDR and CDR2 SFDVKD. V shed 4 bases and J 4 bases; nucleotides not matched to a gene: 8. CDR3 size: 16 residues. The CDR3 sequence: CATSDSDRGGADTQYF. CDR3 bases: TGTGCCACCAGTGACTCCGACAGGGGGGGCGCAGATACGCAGTATTTT.

The V call is TRBV28, the J call TRBJ2-7; TRBD2 matches 15 bases. Trimming removed 3 bases from V and 7 bases from J; junction bases left unmatched: 7. Germline V gene data show CDR1 as MDHEN and CDR2 as SYDVKM. This CDR3 contains 16 residues. The CDR3 DNA follows: TGTGCCAGCAGTTTGGGGGGTGGACTAGCGGGAGGGGAGCAGTACTTC. Amino acids: CASSLGGGLAGGEQYF. The full variable domain, with the rest looked up from reference TRBV28 and TRBJ2-7, is DVKVTQSSRYLVKRTGEKVFLECVQDMDHENMFWYRQDPGLGLRLIYFSYDVKMKEKGDIPEGYSVSREKKERFSLILESASTNQTSMYLCASSLGGGLAGGEQYFGPGTRLTVT.

The chain combines TRBV21-1 with TRBJ2-7; whether TRBD1, the table's D call, matches the DNA was not checked. TRBV21-1 is noted as a pseudogene. The CDR3 is made up of 18 amino acids. CDR3 protein: CASSKEAGFGSGFYEQYF. The DNA for the CDR3 is TGTGCCAGCAGCAAAGAAGCAGGGTTTGGGTCTGGGTTCTACGAGCAGTACTTC.

This chain uses TRBV28 with TRBJ2-2; 13 nucleotides match TRBD2. The CDR3 is made up of 18 amino acids. V shed 7 bases, J shed 4 bases, and the junction held 12 bases outside the gene matches. CDR1 and CDR2 (germline): MDHEN, SYDVKM. In DNA, the CDR3 is TGTGCCAGCACTCCTAGGACTAGCGGGAGTTATAGCACCGGGGAGCTGTTTTTT. This gives the protein CASTPRTSGSYSTGELFF.